This T cell receptor (beta chain) was observed in a study of early T cells in non-severe SARS-CoV-2 infection. Study details: Chains were unpaired, as sequencing was done on bulk RNA from unsorted whole blood. Study-wide points: Reliance on VDJdb matching favored anti-spike CD8 responses; private and CD4 specificities were missed.

This clonotype was counted many times. Its antigen is unknown. Separate cDNA molecules each had unique molecular identifiers attached to them. A single record per CDR3 protein comes from TCRdb applying MiXCR to the 5' RACE reads. Of roughly 41,000 distinct CDR3 sequences listed, 5% to 5.5% were seen once; the top ten hold under 7%. The TCR sequence derives from an adult who was a healthcare worker with PCR-confirmed SARS-CoV-2 infection or an uninfected control (not recorded which). Sequenced here: whole blood, sampled at baseline.

CDR3 region: CSARETGSYEQYF. CDR3 in DNA: TGCAGTGCTAGAGAGACGGGTTCCTACGAGCAGTACTTC. This chain uses TRBV20-1 with TRBJ2-7; D is ambiguous. The CDR3 runs 13 residues. The V gene lost 0 bases and the J gene lost 1 base, with 7 bases spanning the gap. Germline V gene sequence: CDR1 DFQATT, CDR2 SNEGSKA (reference sequence).